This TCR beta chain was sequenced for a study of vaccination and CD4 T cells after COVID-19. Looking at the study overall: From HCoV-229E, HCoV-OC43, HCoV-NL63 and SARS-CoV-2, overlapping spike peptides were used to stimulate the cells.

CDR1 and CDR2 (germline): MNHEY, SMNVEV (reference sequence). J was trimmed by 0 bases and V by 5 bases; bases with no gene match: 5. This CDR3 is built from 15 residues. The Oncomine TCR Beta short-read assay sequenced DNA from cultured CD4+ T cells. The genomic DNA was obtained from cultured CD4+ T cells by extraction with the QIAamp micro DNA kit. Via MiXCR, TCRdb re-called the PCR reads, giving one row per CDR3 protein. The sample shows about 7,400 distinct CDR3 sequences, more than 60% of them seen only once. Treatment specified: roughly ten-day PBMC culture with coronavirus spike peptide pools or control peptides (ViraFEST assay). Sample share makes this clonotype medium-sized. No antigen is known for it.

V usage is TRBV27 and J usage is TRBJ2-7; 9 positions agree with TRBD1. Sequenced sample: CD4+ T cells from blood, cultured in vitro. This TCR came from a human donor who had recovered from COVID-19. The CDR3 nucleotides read TGTGCCAGCAGTCCCCGGACAGGGGCCTCCTACGAGCAGTACTTC. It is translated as CASSPRTGASYEQYF.